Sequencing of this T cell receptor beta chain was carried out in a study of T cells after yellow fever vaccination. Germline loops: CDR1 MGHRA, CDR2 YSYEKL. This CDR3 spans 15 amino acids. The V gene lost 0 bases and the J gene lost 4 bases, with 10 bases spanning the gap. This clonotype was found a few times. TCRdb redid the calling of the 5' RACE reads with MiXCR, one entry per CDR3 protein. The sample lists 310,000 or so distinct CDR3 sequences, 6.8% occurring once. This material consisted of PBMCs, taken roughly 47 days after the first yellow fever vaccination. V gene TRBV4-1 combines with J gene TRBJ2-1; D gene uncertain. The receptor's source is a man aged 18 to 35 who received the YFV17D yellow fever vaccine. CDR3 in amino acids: CASSQDPGQYNEQFF. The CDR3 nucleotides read TGCGCCAGCAGCCAAGATCCGGGTCAGTACAATGAGCAGTTCTTC.